Sequencing of this TCR beta chain was carried out in a study of regulatory T cells in long-lasting Graves disease. In regard to this clonotype: A much larger clone differs by one base, so this may be a read error.

Time point: newly diagnosed GD, antithyroid drugs for less than 3 months. PBMCs were the source of the RNA used for TCR sequencing. Sequencing libraries for TCR beta were prepared with iRepertoire HTBI primers and Arm-PCR of CDR3 regions. TCRdb recomputed calls from the multiplex PCR reads with MiXCR, one row per CDR3 protein. This sample carries about 560,000 distinct CDR3 sequences, about 15% of them seen once, and the ten largest clones take around 12%. CDR1 and CDR2 from the germline V gene are MNHEY and SVGEGT. The CDR3 is 15 amino acids. This sample was shared with a second study, whose subject was T cells in Graves' hyperthyroidism and ophthalmopathy.

The rearrangement links TRBV6-2 or TRBV6-3 to TRBJ2-1, with 8 positions matching TRBD2. The source of this sequence is a man aged 18 to 29 with Graves disease. The input for sequencing was peripheral blood mononuclear cells (PBMCs), taken at new diagnosis, from a patient treated with antithyroid drugs. The DNA of the CDR3 is TGTGCCAGCAGGCCTAGCGGGCAATCCTACGATGAGCAGTTCTTC. Translated: CASRPSGQSYDEQFF.